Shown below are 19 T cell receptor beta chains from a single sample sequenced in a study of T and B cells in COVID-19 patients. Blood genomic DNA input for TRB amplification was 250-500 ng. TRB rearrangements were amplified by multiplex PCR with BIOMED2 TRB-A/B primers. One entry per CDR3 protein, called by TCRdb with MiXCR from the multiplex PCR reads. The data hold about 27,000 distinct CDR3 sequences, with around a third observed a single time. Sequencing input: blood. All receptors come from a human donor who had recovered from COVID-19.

CDR3: CASSFRRLGNQPQHF. The CDR3 DNA sequence: TGTGCCAGCAGCTTCCGCCGCTTAGGGAATCAGCCCCAGCATTTT. The rearrangement joins TRBV5-6 to TRBJ1-5, with D unclear. This CDR3 has 15 residues. Trimming removed 2 bases at V and 4 bases at J, with 13 bases between. CDR1 and CDR2 (germline): SGHDT, YYEEEE.

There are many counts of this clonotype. CDR3 protein: CASSLTGQGRDYGYTF. DNA of the CDR3: TGTGCCAGCAGCTTAACCGGACAGGGAAGGGACTATGGCTACACCTTC. The chain carries TRBV11-1 and TRBJ1-2, with TRBD1 matching 8 bases. The CDR3 has 16 amino acids. Germline values: CDR1 SGHAT, CDR2 FQDESV (reference sequence). Trimming removed 2 bases from V and 3 bases from J; junction bases left unmatched: 8. Filled out from reference TRBV11-1 and TRBJ1-2, the complete variable domain reads EAEVAQSPRYKITEKSQAVAFWCDPISGHATLYWYRQILGQGPELLVQFQDESVVDDSQLPKDRFSAERLKGVDSTLKIQPAELGDSAMYLCASSLTGQGRDYGYTFGSGTRLTVV.

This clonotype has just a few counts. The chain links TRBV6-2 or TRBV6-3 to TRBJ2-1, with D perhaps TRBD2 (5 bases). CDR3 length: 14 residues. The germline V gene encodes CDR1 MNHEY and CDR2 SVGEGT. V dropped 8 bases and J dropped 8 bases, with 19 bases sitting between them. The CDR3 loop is CASGWNGNSDEQFF. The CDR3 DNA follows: TGTGCCAGCGGATGGAACGGGAATAGCGATGAGCAGTTCTTC.

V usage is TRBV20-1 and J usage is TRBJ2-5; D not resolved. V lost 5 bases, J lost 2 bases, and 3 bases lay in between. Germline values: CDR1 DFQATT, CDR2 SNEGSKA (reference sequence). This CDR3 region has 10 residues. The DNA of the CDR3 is TGCAGTGCTTTACAAGAGACCCAGTACTTC. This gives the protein CSALQETQYF.

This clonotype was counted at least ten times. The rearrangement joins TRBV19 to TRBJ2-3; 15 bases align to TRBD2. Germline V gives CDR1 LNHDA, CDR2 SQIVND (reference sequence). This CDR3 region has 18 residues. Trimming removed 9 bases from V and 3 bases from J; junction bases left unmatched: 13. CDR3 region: CASRQGLAGGSGTDTQYF. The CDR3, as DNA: TGTGCCAGCCGCCAGGGACTAGCGGGAGGTTCCGGGACAGATACGCAGTATTTT.

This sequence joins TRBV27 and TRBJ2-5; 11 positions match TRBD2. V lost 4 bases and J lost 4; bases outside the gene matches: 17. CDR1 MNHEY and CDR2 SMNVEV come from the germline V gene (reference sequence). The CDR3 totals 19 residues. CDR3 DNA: TGTGCCAGCAGTTGGGACCCTGGACTAGCGGGTGTCTTACTAGAGACCCAGTACTTC. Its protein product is CASSWDPGLAGVLLETQYF.

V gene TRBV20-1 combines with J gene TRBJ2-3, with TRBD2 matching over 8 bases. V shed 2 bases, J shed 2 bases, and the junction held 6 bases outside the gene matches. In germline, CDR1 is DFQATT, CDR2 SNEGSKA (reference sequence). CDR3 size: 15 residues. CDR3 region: CSARRRGAPTDTQYF. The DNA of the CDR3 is TGCAGTGCTAGAAGGCGGGGGGCGCCCACAGATACGCAGTATTTT.

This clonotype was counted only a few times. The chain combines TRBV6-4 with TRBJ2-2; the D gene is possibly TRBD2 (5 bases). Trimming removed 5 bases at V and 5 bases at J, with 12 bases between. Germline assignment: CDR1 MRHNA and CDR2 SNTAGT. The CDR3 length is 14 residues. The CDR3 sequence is CASSQTRGTGELFF. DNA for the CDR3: TGTGCCAGCAGTCAGACCCGGGGAACCGGGGAGCTGTTTTTT.

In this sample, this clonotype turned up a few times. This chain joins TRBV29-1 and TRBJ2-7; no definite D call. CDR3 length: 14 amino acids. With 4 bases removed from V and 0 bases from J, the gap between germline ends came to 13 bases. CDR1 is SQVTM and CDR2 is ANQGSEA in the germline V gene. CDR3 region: CSVVSWIASYEQYF. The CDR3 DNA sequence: TGCAGCGTTGTGAGTTGGATAGCCTCCTACGAGCAGTACTTC.

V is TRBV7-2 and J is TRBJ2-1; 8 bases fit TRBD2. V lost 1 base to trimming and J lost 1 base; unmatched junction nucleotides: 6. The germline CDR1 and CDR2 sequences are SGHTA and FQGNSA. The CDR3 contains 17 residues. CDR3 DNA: TGTGCCAGCAGCTTAGTAGCGGGAAGTTCGTCCTACAATGAGCAGTTCTTC. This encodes CASSLVAGSSSYNEQFF.

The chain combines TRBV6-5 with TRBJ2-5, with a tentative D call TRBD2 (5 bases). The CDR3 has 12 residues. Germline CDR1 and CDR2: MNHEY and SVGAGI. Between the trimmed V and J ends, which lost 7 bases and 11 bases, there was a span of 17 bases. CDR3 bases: TGTGCCAGCACCGGGGAGACGGGTGGACAGTACTTC. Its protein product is CASTGETGGQYF.

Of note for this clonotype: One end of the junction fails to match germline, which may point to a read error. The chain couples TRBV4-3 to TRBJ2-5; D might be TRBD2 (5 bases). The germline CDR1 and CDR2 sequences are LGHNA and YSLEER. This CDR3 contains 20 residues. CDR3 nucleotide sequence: TGTGCCAGCAGCCAAGATCGGTTTTCGTGGCGGGTGGATGTGCAAGAGACCCAGTACTTC. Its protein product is CASSQDRFSWRVDVQETQYF.

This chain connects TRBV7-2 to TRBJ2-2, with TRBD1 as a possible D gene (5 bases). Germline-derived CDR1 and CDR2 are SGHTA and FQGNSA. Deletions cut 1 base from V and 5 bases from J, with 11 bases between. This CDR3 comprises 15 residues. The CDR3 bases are TGTGCCAGCAGCTTAGGGGTCCGGACAACCGGGGAGCTGTTTTTT. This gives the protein CASSLGVRTTGELFF.

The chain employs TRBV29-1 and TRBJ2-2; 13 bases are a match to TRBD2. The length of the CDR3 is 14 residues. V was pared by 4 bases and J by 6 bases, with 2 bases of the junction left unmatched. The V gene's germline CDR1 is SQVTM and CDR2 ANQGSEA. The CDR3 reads CSVVGTSGAGELFF. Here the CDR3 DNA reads TGCAGCGTTGTGGGGACTAGCGGGGCCGGGGAGCTGTTTTTT.

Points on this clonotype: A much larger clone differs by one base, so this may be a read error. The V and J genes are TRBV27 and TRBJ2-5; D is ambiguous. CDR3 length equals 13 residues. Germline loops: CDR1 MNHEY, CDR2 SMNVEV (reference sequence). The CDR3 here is CASSQFPSETQCF. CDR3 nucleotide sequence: TGTGCCAGCAGCCAATTCCCATCAGAGACCCAGTGCTTC.

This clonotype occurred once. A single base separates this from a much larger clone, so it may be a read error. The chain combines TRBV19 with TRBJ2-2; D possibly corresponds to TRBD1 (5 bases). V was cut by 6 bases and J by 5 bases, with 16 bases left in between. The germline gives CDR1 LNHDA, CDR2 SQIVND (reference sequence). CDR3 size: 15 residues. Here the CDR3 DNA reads TGTGCCAGTAGGGTAAACAGGTGGCGAACCGGGGAGCTGTTTTTT. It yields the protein CASRVNRWRTGELFF.

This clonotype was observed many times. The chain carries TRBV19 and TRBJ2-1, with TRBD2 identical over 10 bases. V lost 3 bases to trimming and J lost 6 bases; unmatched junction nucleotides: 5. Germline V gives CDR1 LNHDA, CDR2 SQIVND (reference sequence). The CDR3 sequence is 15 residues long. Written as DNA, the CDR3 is TGTGCCAGTAGTATCCCCCTAGCGGGGGTCAATGAGCAGTTCTTC. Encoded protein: CASSIPLAGVNEQFF. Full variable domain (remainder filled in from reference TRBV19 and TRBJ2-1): DGGITQSPKYLFRKEGQNVTLSCEQNLNHDAMYWYRQDPGQGLRLIYYSQIVNDFQKGDIAEGYSVSREKKESFPLTVTSAQKNPTAFYLCASSIPLAGVNEQFFGPGTRLTVL.

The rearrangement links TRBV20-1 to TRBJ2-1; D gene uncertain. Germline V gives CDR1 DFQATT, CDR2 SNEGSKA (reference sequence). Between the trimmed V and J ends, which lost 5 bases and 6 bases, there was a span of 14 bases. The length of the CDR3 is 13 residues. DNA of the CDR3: TGCAGTGCTGGTCGGGCCCTCTCCAATGAGCAGTTCTTC. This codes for CSAGRALSNEQFF.

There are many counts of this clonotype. The CDR3 region has the DNA TGTGCCAGCAGCTTACGCGGCTACACTGAAGCTTTCTTT. It codes for CASSLRGYTEAFF. The V and J genes are TRBV11-1 and TRBJ1-1, with no clear D. Germline lookup yields CDR1 SGHAT and CDR2 FQDESV (reference sequence). This CDR3 has 13 amino acids. The V end was cut by 2 bases, the J end by 3 bases, with 7 bases between.